This note documents a single T cell receptor beta chain sequence. It lacks a known antigen. Nothing much larger sits one base from this clone, and base qualities are not available. For CDR1 and CDR2, the germline V gene (reference sequence) lists PRHDT and FYEKMQ. V and J are truncated by 5 bases and 3 bases respectively, leaving an intervening sequence of 13 bases. The CDR3 goes from the cysteine to the phenylalanine over 14 residues. Only the CDR3 portion is preserved as DNA: 42 bases, with reading frame beginning at the first base. The data originate from a study of T cell responses to AZD1222 COVID-19 vaccine (dated by TCRdb to about 2021). Regarding the complete study: TCR sequencing covered about 230 trial participants: approximately 200 given two doses of AZD1222 and about 26 given two doses of MenACWY control vaccine. Trial participants were enrolled by age into 18-55, 56-69 and 70-plus year subgroups, with about 150, 28 and 57 TCR-sequenced participants respectively. Overall study results and their limits: A significant rise in spike-specific TCR breadth and depth was observed after two AZD1222 doses relative to day 0 and relative to MenACWY recipients. The whole spike protein was spanned by vaccine-associated CD4 TCRs, and dominant responses were seen in regions 160-218 and 743-854. No day 14 peak-response samples were available, so repertoires were characterized only after the peak T cell response. Reportedly, almost half of the unique spike-specific TCRs recognized epitopes lying outside the regions that are mutated in the B.1.351 and B.1.1.7 variants. Participants were mostly white British, with more females than males. The authors suggested clonal diversity may have been underestimated. In the small 56-69-year group, the increase in depth fell short of significance, most likely because of low power. Conclusions about previously exposed vaccinees were limited because only six AZD1222 recipients were SARS-CoV-2 seropositive at baseline.

Per the publication, the time point label means: about 28 days (+/-7) after the second vaccine dose. Because spike-specific TCR depth and breadth did not differ between the two schedules, AZD1222 recipients who got a second dose at roughly 4 weeks were pooled with those who got a second dose at roughly 12 weeks. Samples from vaccinated people were obtained from the UK trials COV001 and COV002, which included a single-blind randomized controlled phase 2/3 trial of AZD1222 (ChAdOx1 nCoV-19) in healthy adults. For TCRbeta chain sequencing, PBMC samples from trial participants were taken at day 0 and at day 28 after the second dose. The CDR3 regions of human TCRbeta chains were analyzed by immunosequencing. In the source study's methods: TCRs in the repertoires were compared against a reference library of SARS-CoV-2-specific TCRs that had been generated with the MIRA antigen-specificity platform. Breadth was defined as the fraction of unique TCRs that were SARS-CoV-2-associated. Depth was defined as the fraction of total T cells that were SARS-CoV-2-associated. Using the MIRA data, each spike-specific TCR was mapped to the spike region that the TCR reacts to and placed in a CD4 or CD8 class. Log10-transformed breadth and depth values were compared by one-way ANOVA with Sidak's multiple comparisons tests. Drawn from immuneACCESS, this table holds only the in-frame rearrangements with V and J called that TCRdb kept. Clones are partly lost; checked studies trace under half to an unresolved V gene and leave the rest unexplained. The V and J calls and clone size are taken from that table; D and trimming were inferred from the DNA. Within this sample are about 180,000 clones, with approximately 94% of them counted one time only. The top ten constitute roughly 1.7% of the sample.

The clonotype comes from an adult who received the AZD1222 COVID-19 vaccine. The sequencing used peripheral blood, collected 28 days after the second AZD1222 dose. The rearrangement combines TRBV13 with TRBJ1-1; the D region possibly corresponds to TRBD1 (5 bases align). The DNA reads TGTGCCAGCAGCGAAATGTGGGGGGACACTGAAGCTTTCTTT. Its protein reads: CASSEMWGDTEAFF.